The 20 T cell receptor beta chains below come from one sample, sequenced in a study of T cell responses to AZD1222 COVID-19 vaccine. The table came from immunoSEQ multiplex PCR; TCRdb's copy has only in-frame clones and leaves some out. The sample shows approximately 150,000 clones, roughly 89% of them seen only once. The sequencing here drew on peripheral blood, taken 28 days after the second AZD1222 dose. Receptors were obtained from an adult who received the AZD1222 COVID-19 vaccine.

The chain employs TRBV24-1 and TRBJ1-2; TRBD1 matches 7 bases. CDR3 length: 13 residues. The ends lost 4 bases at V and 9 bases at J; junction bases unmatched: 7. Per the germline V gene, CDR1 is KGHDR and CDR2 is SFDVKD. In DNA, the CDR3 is TGTGCCACCAGTGAAGACAGGGTTGGTCGCTACACCTTC. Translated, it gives CATSEDRVGRYTF.

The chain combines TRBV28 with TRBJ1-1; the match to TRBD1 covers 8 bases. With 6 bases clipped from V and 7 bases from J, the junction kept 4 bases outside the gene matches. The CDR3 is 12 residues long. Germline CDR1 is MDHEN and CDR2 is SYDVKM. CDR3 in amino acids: CASSTDRVEAFF. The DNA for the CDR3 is TGTGCCAGCAGCACGGACAGGGTTGAAGCTTTCTTT.

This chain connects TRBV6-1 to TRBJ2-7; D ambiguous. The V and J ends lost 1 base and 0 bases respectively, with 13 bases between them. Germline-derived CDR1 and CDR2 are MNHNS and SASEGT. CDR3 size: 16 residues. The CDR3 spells CASSEGPPPSSYEQYF. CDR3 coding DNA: TGTGCCAGCAGTGAAGGGCCCCCACCCAGCTCCTACGAGCAGTACTTC.

The CDR3 nucleotides are TGTGCCAGCAGCCTCCGTGGAAACTCGGGCTACACCTTC. Translated: CASSLRGNSGYTF. V usage is TRBV7-8 and J usage is TRBJ1-2, with D unresolved. The CDR3 runs 13 residues. Germline V CDR1 and CDR2: SGHVS, FQNEAQ. Trimming removed 5 bases from V and 8 bases from J, with 15 bases in between.

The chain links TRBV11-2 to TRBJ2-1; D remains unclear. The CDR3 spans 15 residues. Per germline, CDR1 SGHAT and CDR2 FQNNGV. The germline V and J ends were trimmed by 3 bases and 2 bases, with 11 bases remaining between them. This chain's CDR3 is CASSFQGGAYNEQFF. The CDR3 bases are TGTGCCAGCAGCTTTCAAGGCGGAGCCTACAATGAGCAGTTCTTC.

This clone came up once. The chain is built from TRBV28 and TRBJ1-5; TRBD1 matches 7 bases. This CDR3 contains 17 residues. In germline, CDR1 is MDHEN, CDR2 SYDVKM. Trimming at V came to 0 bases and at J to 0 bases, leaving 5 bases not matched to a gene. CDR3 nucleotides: TGTGCCAGCAGTTTATGGGACAGGAAGATTAGCAATCAGCCCCAGCATTTT. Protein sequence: CASSLWDRKISNQPQHF.

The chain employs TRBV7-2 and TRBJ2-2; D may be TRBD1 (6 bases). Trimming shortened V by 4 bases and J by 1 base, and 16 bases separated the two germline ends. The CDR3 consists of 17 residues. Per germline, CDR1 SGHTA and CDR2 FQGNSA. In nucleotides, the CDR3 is TGTGCCAGCAGCTACACCCCCGGGACACTGAACACCGGGGAGCTGTTTTTT. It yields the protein CASSYTPGTLNTGELFF.

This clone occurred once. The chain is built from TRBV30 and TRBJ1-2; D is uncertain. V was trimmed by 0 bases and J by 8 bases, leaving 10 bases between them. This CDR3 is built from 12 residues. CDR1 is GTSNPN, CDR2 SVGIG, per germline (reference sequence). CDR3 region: CAWSVGVGGYTF. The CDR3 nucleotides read TGTGCCTGGAGTGTCGGGGTTGGGGGCTACACCTTC.

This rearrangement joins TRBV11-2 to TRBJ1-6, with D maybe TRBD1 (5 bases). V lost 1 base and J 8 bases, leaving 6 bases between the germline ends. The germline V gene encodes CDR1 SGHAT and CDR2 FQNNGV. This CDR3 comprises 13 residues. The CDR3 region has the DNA TGTGCCAGCAGCTTAGTGGGGCATTCACCCCTCCACTTT. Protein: CASSLVGHSPLHF.

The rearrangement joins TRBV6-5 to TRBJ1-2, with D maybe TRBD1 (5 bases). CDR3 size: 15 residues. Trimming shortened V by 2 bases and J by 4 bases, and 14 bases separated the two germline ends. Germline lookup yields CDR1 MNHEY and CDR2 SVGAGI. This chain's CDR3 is CASSYGAARGYGYTF. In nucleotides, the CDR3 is TGTGCCAGCAGTTACGGGGCCGCGAGGGGCTATGGCTACACCTTC.

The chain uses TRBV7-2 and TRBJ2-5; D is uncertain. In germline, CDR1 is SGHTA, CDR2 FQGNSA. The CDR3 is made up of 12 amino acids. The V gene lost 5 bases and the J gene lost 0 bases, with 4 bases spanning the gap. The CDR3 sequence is CASSQYQETQYF. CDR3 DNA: TGTGCCAGCAGCCAGTACCAAGAGACCCAGTACTTC.

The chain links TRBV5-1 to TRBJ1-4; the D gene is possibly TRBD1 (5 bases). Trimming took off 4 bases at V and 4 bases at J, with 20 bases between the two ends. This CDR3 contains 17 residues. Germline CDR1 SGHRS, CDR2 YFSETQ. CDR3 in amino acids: CASSPEGTGGSNEKLFF. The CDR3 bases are TGCGCCAGCAGCCCTGAAGGGACGGGAGGGAGTAATGAAAAACTGTTTTTT.

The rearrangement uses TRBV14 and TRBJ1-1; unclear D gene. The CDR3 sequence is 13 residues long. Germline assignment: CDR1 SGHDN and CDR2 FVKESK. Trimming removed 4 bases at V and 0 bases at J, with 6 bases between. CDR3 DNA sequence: TGTGCCAGCAGCCGGATTCTGAACACTGAAGCTTTCTTT. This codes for CASSRILNTEAFF. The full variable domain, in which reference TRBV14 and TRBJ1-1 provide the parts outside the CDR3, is EAGVTQFPSHSVIEKGQTVTLRCDPISGHDNLYWYRRVMGKEIKFLLHFVKESKQDESGMPNNRFLAERTGGTYSTLKVQPAELEDSGVYFCASSRILNTEAFFGQGTRLTVV.

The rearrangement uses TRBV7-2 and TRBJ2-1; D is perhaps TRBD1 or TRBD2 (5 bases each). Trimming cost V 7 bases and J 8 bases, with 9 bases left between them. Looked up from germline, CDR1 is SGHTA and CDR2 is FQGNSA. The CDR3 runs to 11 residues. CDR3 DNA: TGTGCCAGCACGAGGGGTGATGAGCAGTTCTTC. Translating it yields CASTRGDEQFF.

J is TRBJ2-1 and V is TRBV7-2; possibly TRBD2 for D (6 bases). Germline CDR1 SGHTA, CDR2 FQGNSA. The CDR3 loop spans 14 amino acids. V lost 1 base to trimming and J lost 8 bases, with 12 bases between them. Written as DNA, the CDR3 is TGTGCCAGCAGCTTAGGGGACTGGGTGGATGAGCAGTTCTTC. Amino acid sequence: CASSLGDWVDEQFF.

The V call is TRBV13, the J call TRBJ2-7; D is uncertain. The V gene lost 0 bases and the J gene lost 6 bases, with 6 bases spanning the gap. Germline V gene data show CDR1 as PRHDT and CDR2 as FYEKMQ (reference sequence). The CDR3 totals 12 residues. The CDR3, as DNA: TGTGCCAGCAGCTTAGGAGGGTCCGAGCAGTACTTC. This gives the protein CASSLGGSEQYF. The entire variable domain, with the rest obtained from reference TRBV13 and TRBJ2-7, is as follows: AAGVIQSPRHLIKEKRETATLKCYPIPRHDTVYWYQQGPGQDPQFLISFYEKMQSDKGSIPDRFSAQQFSDYHSELNMSSLELGDSALYFCASSLGGSEQYFGPGTRLTVT.

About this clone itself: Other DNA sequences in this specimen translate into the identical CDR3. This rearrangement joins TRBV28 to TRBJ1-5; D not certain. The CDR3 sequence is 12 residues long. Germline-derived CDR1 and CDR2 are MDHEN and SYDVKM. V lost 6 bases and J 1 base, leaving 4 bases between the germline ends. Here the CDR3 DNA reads TGTGCCAGCAGGGAGAGCAATCAGCCCCAGCATTTT. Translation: CASRESNQPQHF. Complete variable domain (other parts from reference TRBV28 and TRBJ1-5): DVKVTQSSRYLVKRTGEKVFLECVQDMDHENMFWYRQDPGLGLRLIYFSYDVKMKEKGDIPEGYSVSREKKERFSLILESASTNQTSMYLCASRESNQPQHFGDGTRLSIL.

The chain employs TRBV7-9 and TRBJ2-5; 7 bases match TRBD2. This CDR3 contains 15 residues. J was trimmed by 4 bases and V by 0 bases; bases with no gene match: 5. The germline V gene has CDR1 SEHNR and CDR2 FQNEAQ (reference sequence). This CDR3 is CASSLAQREGETQYF. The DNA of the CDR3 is TGTGCCAGCAGCTTAGCGCAAAGGGAGGGAGAGACCCAGTACTTC.

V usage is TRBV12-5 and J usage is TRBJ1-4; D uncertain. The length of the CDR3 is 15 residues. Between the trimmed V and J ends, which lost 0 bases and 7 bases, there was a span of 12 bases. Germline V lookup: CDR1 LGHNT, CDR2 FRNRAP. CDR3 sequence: CASGLVLDSGEKLFF. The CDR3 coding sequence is TGTGCTAGTGGTTTGGTCCTCGATTCCGGTGAAAAACTGTTTTTT.

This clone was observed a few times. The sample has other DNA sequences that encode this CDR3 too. CDR3 sequence (DNA): TGTGCCAGCAGTTCCCCCGGGGGCTATAGCAATCAGCCCCAGCATTTT. Translated: CASSSPGGYSNQPQHF. The chain carries TRBV6-5 and TRBJ1-5; D is perhaps TRBD1 (6 bases). Trimming cost V 4 bases and J 0 bases, with 13 bases left between them. This CDR3 spans 16 amino acids. Germline values: CDR1 MNHEY, CDR2 SVGAGI.